Each of the 20 T cell receptor beta chains below was sequenced from the same sample in a study of identical twins. A single record per CDR3 protein comes from TCRdb applying MiXCR to the 5' RACE reads. This sample yields approximately 260,000 distinct CDR3 sequences, of which roughly 8% are seen a single time; less than 4% belongs to the top ten. This sample also appeared in a second study, on yellow fever vaccine responses in identical twins.

Sequencing was carried out using CD8+ T cells sorted from blood. The receptors stem from a woman between 18 and 30 years old in good health.

Here the CDR3 DNA reads TGCAGTGCTAGAGGGCAGCGGGAACTAAGGGAGTACAATGAGCAGTTCTTC. This codes for CSARGQRELREYNEQFF. The chain is built from TRBV20-1 and TRBJ2-1, with 7 bases fitting TRBD2. The junction had 13 bases not matched to a gene; V was cut back by 1 base and J by 4 bases. The V gene's germline CDR1 is DFQATT and CDR2 SNEGSKA (reference sequence). The CDR3 has 17 amino acids.

The rearrangement links TRBV7-9 to TRBJ2-5; 11 nucleotides line up with TRBD1. Germline CDR1 reads SEHNR; CDR2 reads FQNEAQ (reference sequence). Losses at the gene ends were 5 bases for V and 5 bases for J; bases not matched to a gene: 10. The CDR3 sequence is 16 residues long. The CDR3 is CASSLGTGGSKETQYF. In DNA form, the CDR3 reads TGTGCCAGCAGCCTTGGGACAGGGGGTAGTAAGGAGACCCAGTACTTC.

A few counts support this clonotype. The chain is built from TRBV6-7 and TRBJ2-1, with TRBD2 identical over 8 bases. TRBV6-7 is designated an ORF whose function remains uncertain. The V gene end was trimmed by 7 bases and the J gene end by 5 bases; junction bases not matched to a gene: 13. This CDR3 comprises 16 residues. CDR3 DNA sequence: TGTGCCAGCACTCCCCGTCAGACTAGCGACGACAATGAGCAGTTCTTC. It specifies CASTPRQTSDDNEQFF.

The chain joins TRBV7-8 to TRBJ2-1, with 9 bases matching TRBD2. The V gene's germline CDR1 is SGHVS and CDR2 FQNEAQ. Germline trimming cut 2 bases from V and 13 bases from J; bases unmatched to any gene: 6. The CDR3 is 13 amino acids. The CDR3 region has the DNA TGTGCCAGCAGCTTAATTAGCGGGAGCTTACAGTTCTTC. Translated, it gives CASSLISGSLQFF. The full variable domain, rest sourced from reference TRBV7-8 and TRBJ2-1, is GAGVSQSPRYKVAKRGQDVALRCDPISGHVSLFWYQQALGQGPEFLTYFQNEAQLDKSGLPSDRFFAERPEGSVSTLKIQRTQQEDSAVYLCASSLISGSLQFFGPGTRLTVL.

V gene TRBV7-6 combines with J gene TRBJ2-2, with TRBD2 matching over 7 bases. The length of the CDR3 is 17 residues. V gave up 1 base and J gave up 1 base; unmatched junction bases: 6. Germline V gene sequence: CDR1 SGHVS, CDR2 FNYEAQ. CDR3 sequence (DNA): TGTGCCAGCAGCTTAGGTCCCAGCGGGAAGAACACCGGGGAGCTGTTTTTT. This codes for CASSLGPSGKNTGELFF.

This clonotype came up a few times. The chain couples TRBV14 to TRBJ2-7; D is unclear. Germline CDR1 reads SGHDN; CDR2 reads FVKESK. V lost 3 bases and J lost 6, with 9 bases in between. The CDR3 length is 12 residues. The CDR3 DNA reads TGTGCCAGCAGCCATCTAGGGCCCGAGCAGTACTTC. Its translation is CASSHLGPEQYF. The whole variable domain, filled in from reference TRBV14 and TRBJ2-7, reads EAGVTQFPSHSVIEKGQTVTLRCDPISGHDNLYWYRRVMGKEIKFLLHFVKESKQDESGMPNNRFLAERTGGTYSTLKVQPAELEDSGVYFCASSHLGPEQYFGPGTRLTVT.

In this sample, this clonotype turned up a few times. This rearrangement joins TRBV27 to TRBJ2-5; D is perhaps TRBD2 (5 bases). Per the germline V gene, CDR1 is MNHEY and CDR2 is SMNVEV (reference sequence). Trimming shortened V by 2 bases and J by 1 base, and 11 bases separated the two germline ends. This CDR3 is 15 amino acids long. CDR3 DNA sequence: TGTGCCAGCAGTTTAGGAGGATTAATCCAAGAGACCCAGTACTTC. It translates to CASSLGGLIQETQYF.

This chain connects TRBV28 to TRBJ2-1, with 7 positions matching TRBD2. Germline V CDR1 and CDR2: MDHEN, SYDVKM. CDR3 length: 16 residues. V lost 3 bases, J lost 3 bases, and 8 bases stayed unmatched. CDR3 region: CASSFVAGDVYNEQFF. CDR3 coding DNA: TGTGCCAGCAGTTTCGTGGCGGGGGACGTCTACAATGAGCAGTTCTTC.

In its sample, this clonotype was seen many times. This chain links TRBV7-9 with TRBJ2-1, with D hard to call. V was pared by 1 base and J by 0 bases, with 10 bases between. The CDR3 contains 16 residues. CDR1 SEHNR and CDR2 FQNEAQ come from the germline V gene (reference sequence). CDR3 in DNA: TGTGCCAGCAGCTTAGGGCGCTCGAGCTCCTACAATGAGCAGTTCTTC. Translation gives CASSLGRSSSYNEQFF. Combining the CDR3 with reference TRBV7-9 and TRBJ2-1 gives the whole variable domain DTGVSQNPRHKITKRGQNVTFRCDPISEHNRLYWYRQTLGQGPEFLTYFQNEAQLEKSRLLSDRFSAERPKGSFSTLEIQRTEQGDSAMYLCASSLGRSSSYNEQFFGPGTRLTVL.

The genes are TRBV27 and TRBJ1-5, with unresolved D. The CDR3 covers 14 residues. Germline-derived CDR1 and CDR2 are MNHEY and SMNVEV (reference sequence). The V and J ends lost 6 bases and 2 bases respectively, with 11 bases between them. CDR3 coding DNA: TGTGCCAGCAGAACCGGATATGGCAATCAGCCCCAGCATTTT. Translating it yields CASRTGYGNQPQHF.

This clonotype appeared a few times. The chain couples TRBV4-3 to TRBJ2-7; D not resolved. Germline V CDR1 and CDR2: LGHNA, YSLEER. V lost 0 bases and J 2 bases, leaving 11 bases between the germline ends. This CDR3 is 15 amino acids long. The CDR3 region is CASSQDTPGPYEQYF. The CDR3 DNA follows: TGCGCCAGCAGCCAAGATACCCCTGGGCCCTACGAGCAGTACTTC.

The gene calls are TRBV2 and TRBJ2-5, with 10 bases identical to TRBD2. Germline lookup yields CDR1 SNHLY and CDR2 FYNNEI. The junction had 5 bases not matched to a gene; V was cut back by 5 bases and J by 5 bases. This CDR3 has 14 amino acids. CDR3 nucleotide sequence: TGTGCCAGCAGTAGAAGTAGCGGGGGGGAGACCCAGTACTTC. This gives the protein CASSRSSGGETQYF.

The chain links TRBV12-5 to TRBJ2-1, with D possibly being TRBD1 (5 bases). CDR3 length: 14 amino acids. V was cut by 6 bases and J by 0 bases, with 9 bases left in between. Germline V CDR1 and CDR2: LGHNT, FRNRAP. In nucleotides, the CDR3 is TGTGCTAGTGGAACAGGTCCCTCCTACAATGAGCAGTTCTTC. It codes for CASGTGPSYNEQFF.

This chain uses TRBV7-6 with TRBJ2-1; D tentatively fits TRBD1 or TRBD2 (5 bases each). Germline lookup yields CDR1 SGHVS and CDR2 FNYEAQ. This CDR3 is built from 15 residues. V lost 5 bases and J lost 6, with 17 bases in between. CDR3 amino acids: CASSLGTDGGNEQFF. In DNA, the CDR3 is TGTGCCAGCAGCCTTGGGACGGATGGGGGCAATGAGCAGTTCTTC.

This clonotype was seen repeatedly, ten times or more. This chain connects TRBV7-8 to TRBJ2-1; 10 bases map to TRBD2. CDR1 is SGHVS, CDR2 FQNEAQ, per germline. The CDR3 has 15 amino acids. V lost 6 bases and J lost 2; bases outside the gene matches: 4. CDR3 nucleotides: TGTGCCAGCAGATCTCTAGCGGGGGCCTACAATGAGCAGTTCTTC. As protein: CASRSLAGAYNEQFF.

This clonotype was picked up many times. J is TRBJ2-7 and V is TRBV15; D tentatively reads TRBD1 or TRBD2 (5 bases each). The V gene lost 0 bases and the J gene lost 2 bases, with 17 bases spanning the gap. The V gene's germline CDR1 is LNHNV and CDR2 YYDKDF (reference sequence). This CDR3 comprises 17 residues. The CDR3 nucleotides are TGTGCCACCAGCAGAGATAGTGTTGGGGACCTGCCCTACGAGCAGTACTTC. Its translation: CATSRDSVGDLPYEQYF. The full variable domain, rest sourced from reference TRBV15 and TRBJ2-7, is DAMVIQNPRYQVTQFGKPVTLSCSQTLNHNVMYWYQQKSSQAPKLLFHYYDKDFNNEADTPDNFQSRRPNTSFCFLDIRSPGLGDTAMYLCATSRDSVGDLPYEQYFGPGTRLTVT.

This clonotype appeared many times. V usage is TRBV28 and J usage is TRBJ1-5; D is possibly TRBD1 (6 bases). The germline V and J ends were trimmed by 3 bases and 2 bases, with 23 bases remaining between them. This CDR3 contains 19 residues. Germline CDR1 reads MDHEN; CDR2 reads SYDVKM. The DNA for the CDR3 is TGTGCCAGCAGTTTGCTACCTAAGGGGGGCAGGGACGGCAATCAGCCCCAGCATTTT. Translating it yields CASSLLPKGGRDGNQPQHF.

The table lists this clonotype with a few counts. V usage is TRBV27 and J usage is TRBJ2-5; D uncertain. This CDR3 has 14 amino acids. The V end was cut by 3 bases, the J end by 3 bases, with 11 bases between. Germline CDR1 is MNHEY and CDR2 is SMNVEV (reference sequence). The CDR3 is CASSFLADEETQYF. The CDR3 nucleotides are TGTGCCAGCAGTTTTCTCGCGGACGAAGAGACCCAGTACTTC.

J is TRBJ1-1 and V is TRBV5-6, with 8 bases aligning to TRBD1. The ends lost 4 bases at V and 4 bases at J; junction bases unmatched: 12. Germline assignment: CDR1 SGHDT and CDR2 YYEEEE. The length of the CDR3 is 16 residues. In DNA form, the CDR3 reads TGTGCCAGCAGCCCGGACAGGGTAACGGCCAGCACTGAAGCTTTCTTT. This gives the protein CASSPDRVTASTEAFF.

V is TRBV6-2 or TRBV6-3 and J is TRBJ2-1; tentatively, D is TRBD2 (6 bases). V lost 2 bases to trimming and J lost 6 bases, with 20 bases between them. CDR3 length equals 17 residues. Germline V lookup: CDR1 MNHEY, CDR2 SVGEGT. The CDR3 reads CASSYLRTNSLVNEQFF. CDR3 bases: TGTGCCAGCAGTTACCTTCGGACTAACAGCTTAGTCAATGAGCAGTTCTTC.